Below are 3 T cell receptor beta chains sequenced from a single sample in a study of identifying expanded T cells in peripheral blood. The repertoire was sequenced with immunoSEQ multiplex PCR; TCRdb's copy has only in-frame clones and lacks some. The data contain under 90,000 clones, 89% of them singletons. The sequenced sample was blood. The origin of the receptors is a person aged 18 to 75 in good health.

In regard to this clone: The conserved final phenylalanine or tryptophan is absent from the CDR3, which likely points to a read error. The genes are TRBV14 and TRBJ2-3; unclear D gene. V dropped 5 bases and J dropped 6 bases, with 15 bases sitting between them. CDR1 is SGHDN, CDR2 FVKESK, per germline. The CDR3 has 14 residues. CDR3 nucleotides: TGTGCCAGCAGCGGCCGGATAGGTATGGATACGCAGTATCTT. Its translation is CASSGRIGMDTQYL.

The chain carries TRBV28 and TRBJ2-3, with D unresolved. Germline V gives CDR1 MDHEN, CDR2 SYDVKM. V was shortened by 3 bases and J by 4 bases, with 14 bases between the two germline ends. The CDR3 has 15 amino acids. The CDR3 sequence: CASSFERRSSDTQYF. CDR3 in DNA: TGTGCCAGCAGTTTCGAGAGGCGATCATCAGATACGCAGTATTTT.

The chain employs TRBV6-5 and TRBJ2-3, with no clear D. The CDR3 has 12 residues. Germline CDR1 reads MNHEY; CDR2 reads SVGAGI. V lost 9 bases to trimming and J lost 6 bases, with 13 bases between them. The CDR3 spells CASRTSGDTQYF. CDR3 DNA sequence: TGTGCCAGTAGAACGTCCGGGGATACGCAGTATTTT.